These T cell receptor beta chains were read from a single sample in a study of radiotherapy plus CTLA-4 blockade in lung cancer. Generated by immunoSEQ multiplex PCR, the TCRdb table keeps only in-frame clones and is missing some. The sample shows 20,000 to 25,000 clones, 71% of them seen only once. Here the sequenced sample was peripheral blood, taken from a patient treated with radiotherapy plus ipilimumab. The receptors come from a human donor with non-small cell lung cancer whose response to radiotherapy plus ipilimumab could not be evaluated. Each CDR3 is given with its conserved first and last residue. A D gene is named only where the DNA matches it firmly. For some rows the clone size is stated as once, few or many, or as a class when expanded; others skip it.

v_gene	j_gene	abundance	d_gene	CDR3aa	CDR3nt
TRBV6-5	TRBJ2-7	few	TRBD2	CASRASGRRNEQYF	TGTGCCAGCCGGGCTAGCGGGAGGCGCAACGAGCAGTACTTC
TRBV2	TRBJ2-3	.	TRBD1	CASSENRGITGDTQYF	TGTGCCAGCAGCGAAAACAGGGGTATTACTGGAGATACGCAGTATTTT
TRBV4-3	TRBJ2-1	.	.	CASSGRGGNEQFF	TGCGCCAGCAGCGGCCGAGGCGGGAATGAGCAGTTCTTC
TRBV30	TRBJ2-7	.	.	CAWSSSETYEQYF	TGTGCCTGGAGTTCTAGCGAAACCTACGAGCAGTACTTC
TRBV27	TRBJ2-7	.	.	CASSWENSYEQYF	TGTGCCAGCAGTTGGGAGAATAGCTACGAGCAGTACTTC
TRBV6-6	TRBJ2-7	.	TRBD1	CASSYQGQGASEQYF	TGTGCCAGCAGTTACCAAGGACAGGGGGCCTCCGAGCAGTACTTC
TRBV20-1	TRBJ1-4	.	.	CSLATNEKLFF	TGCAGCCTTGCAACTAATGAAAAACTGTTTTTT
TRBV27	TRBJ2-1	.	TRBD1	CASSPGTGIVNEQFF	TGTGCCAGCAGTCCCGGGACAGGGATAGTCAATGAGCAGTTCTTC
TRBV30	TRBJ2-2	.	TRBD2	CAWSGLAGAVGELFF	TGTGCCTGGAGTGGCCTAGCGGGTGCAGTTGGGGAGCTGTTTTTT
TRBV10-3	TRBJ2-3	once	TRBD2	CATAGTSITDTQYF	TGTGCCACCGCCGGGACTAGCATCACAGATACGCAGTATTTT
TRBV5-6	TRBJ2-2	.	.	CASSLTWLAQMGTGELFF	TGTGCCAGCAGCTTAACTTGGCTAGCTCAAATGGGAACCGGGGAGCTGTTTTTT
TRBV28	TRBJ1-2	.	.	CATYRVSSFGYTF	TGTGCCACATACAGGGTTAGTTCGTTCGGCTACACCTTC
TRBV27	TRBJ2-5	few	.	CASSLQRAGTQYF	TGTGCCAGCAGCCTACAGCGGGCGGGGACCCAGTACTTC
TRBV30	TRBJ1-4	once	.	CAWSNALNEKLFF	TGTGCCTGGAGTAACGCACTGAATGAAAAACTGTTTTTT
TRBV10-1	TRBJ2-1	.	.	CASSESVTPTNEQFF	TGCGCCAGCAGTGAGAGCGTTACCCCTACAAATGAGCAGTTCTTC
TRBV19	TRBJ2-1	.	TRBD2	CATHSGRASYNEQFF	TGTGCCACTCATAGCGGGAGGGCCTCCTACAATGAGCAGTTCTTC
TRBV19	TRBJ1-1	few	TRBD1	CASSPRDSEAFF	TGTGCCAGTAGTCCCAGGGACAGTGAAGCTTTCTTT
TRBV7-2	TRBJ1-2	.	.	CASSLGQVFGGGGYTF	TGTGCCAGCAGCTTAGGACAGGTTTTCGGGGGAGGGGGCTACACCTTC
TRBV6-5	TRBJ1-3	.	.	CASSYDGLSGNTIYF	TGTGCCAGCAGTTACGACGGACTCTCTGGAAACACCATATATTTT
TRBV30	TRBJ1-2	.	.	CAWSEGSYGYTF	TGTGCCTGGAGTGAGGGGTCCTATGGCTACACCTTC
TRBV7-8	TRBJ2-3	.	TRBD2	CASSLREISTDTQYF	TGTGCCAGCAGCTTGCGGGAGATTAGCACAGATACGCAGTATTTT